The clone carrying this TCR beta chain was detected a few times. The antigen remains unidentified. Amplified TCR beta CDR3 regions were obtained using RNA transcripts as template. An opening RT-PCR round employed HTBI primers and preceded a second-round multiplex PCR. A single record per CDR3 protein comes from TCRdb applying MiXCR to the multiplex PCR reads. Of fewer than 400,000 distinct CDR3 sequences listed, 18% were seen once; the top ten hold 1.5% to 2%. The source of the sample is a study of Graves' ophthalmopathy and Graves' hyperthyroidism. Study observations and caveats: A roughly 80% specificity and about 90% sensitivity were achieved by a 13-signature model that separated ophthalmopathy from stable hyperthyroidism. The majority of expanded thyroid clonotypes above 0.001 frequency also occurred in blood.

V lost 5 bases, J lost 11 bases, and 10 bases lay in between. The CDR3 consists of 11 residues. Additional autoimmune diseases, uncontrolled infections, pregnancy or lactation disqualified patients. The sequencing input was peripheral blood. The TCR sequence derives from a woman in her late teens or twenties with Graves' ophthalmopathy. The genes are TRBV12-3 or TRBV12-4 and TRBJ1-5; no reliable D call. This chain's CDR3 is CASSPDSAQHF. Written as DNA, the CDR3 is TGTGCCAGCAGTCCCGATTCGGCCCAGCATTTT.